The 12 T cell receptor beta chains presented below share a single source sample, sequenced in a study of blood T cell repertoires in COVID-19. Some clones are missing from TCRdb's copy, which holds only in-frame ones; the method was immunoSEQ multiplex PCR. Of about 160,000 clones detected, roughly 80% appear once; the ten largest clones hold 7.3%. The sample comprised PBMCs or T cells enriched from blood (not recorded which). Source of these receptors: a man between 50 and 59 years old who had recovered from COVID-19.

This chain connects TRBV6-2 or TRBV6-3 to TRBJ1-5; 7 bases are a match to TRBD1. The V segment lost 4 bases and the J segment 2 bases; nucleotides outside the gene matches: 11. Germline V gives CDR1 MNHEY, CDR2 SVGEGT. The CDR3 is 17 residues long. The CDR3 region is CASSSPYRGPGNQPQHF. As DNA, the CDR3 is TGTGCCAGCAGTTCACCGTACAGGGGCCCTGGCAATCAGCCCCAGCATTTT.

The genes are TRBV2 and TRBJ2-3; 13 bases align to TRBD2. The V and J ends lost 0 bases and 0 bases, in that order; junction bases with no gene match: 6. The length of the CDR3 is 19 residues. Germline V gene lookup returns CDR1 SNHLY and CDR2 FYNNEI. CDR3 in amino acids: CASSEAGLAGAPSTDTQYF. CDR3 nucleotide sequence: TGTGCCAGCAGTGAAGCTGGACTAGCGGGGGCCCCCAGCACAGATACGCAGTATTTT. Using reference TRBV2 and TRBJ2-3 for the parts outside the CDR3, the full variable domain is EPEVTQTPSHQVTQMGQEVILRCVPISNHLYFYWYRQILGQKVEFLVSFYNNEISEKSEIFDDQFSVERPDGSNFTLKIRSTKLEDSAMYFCASSEAGLAGAPSTDTQYFGPGTRLTVL.

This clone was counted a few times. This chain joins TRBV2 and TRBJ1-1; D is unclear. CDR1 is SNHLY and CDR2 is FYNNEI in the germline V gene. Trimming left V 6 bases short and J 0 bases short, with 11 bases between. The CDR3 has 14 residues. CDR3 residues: CASRGSTMNTEAFF. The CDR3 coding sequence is TGTGCCAGCAGAGGCAGTACTATGAACACTGAAGCTTTCTTT.

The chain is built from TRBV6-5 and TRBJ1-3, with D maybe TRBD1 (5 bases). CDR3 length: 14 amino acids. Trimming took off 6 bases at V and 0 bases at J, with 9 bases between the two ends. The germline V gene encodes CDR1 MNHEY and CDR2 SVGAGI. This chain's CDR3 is CASRTESSGNTIYF. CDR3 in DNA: TGTGCCAGCAGGACAGAGAGCTCTGGAAACACCATATATTTT.

DNA for the CDR3: TGTGCCTTAATTGACAGGGGGCGCGTCACCGGGGAGCTGTTTTTT. Protein: CALIDRGRVTGELFF. The gene calls are TRBV7-9 and TRBJ2-2; 10 positions agree with TRBD1. J lost 4 bases, V lost 11 bases, and 10 bases had no gene match. CDR1 is SEHNR, CDR2 FQNEAQ, per germline (reference sequence). The CDR3 has 15 amino acids.

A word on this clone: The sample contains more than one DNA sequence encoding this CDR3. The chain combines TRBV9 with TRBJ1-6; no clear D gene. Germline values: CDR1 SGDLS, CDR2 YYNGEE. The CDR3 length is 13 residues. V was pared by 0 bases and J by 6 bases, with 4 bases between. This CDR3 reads CASSVVGNSPLHF. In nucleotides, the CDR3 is TGTGCCAGCAGCGTAGTCGGTAATTCACCCCTCCACTTT.

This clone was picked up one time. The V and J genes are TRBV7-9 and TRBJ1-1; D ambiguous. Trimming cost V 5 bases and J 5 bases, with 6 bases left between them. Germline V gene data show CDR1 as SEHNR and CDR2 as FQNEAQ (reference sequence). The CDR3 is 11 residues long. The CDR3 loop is CASSPGTEAFF. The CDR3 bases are TGTGCCAGCAGCCCCGGTACTGAAGCTTTCTTT.

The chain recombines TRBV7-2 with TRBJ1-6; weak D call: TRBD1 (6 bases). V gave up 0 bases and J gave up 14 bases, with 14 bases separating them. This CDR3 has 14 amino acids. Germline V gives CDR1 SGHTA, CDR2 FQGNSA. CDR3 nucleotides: TGTGCCAGCAGCTTAGCGGTTACAGGGCAGTCCCTCCACTTT. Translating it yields CASSLAVTGQSLHF. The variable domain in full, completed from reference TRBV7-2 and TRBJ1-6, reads GAGVSQSPSNKVTEKGKDVELRCDPISGHTALYWYRQSLGQGLEFLIYFQGNSAPDKSGLPSDRFSAERTGGSVSTLTIQRTQQEDSAVYLCASSLAVTGQSLHFGNGTRLTVT.

CDR3 in amino acids: CASSYRQGNQPQHF. For the CDR3, the DNA is TGTGCCAGCAGCTACCGACAGGGCAATCAGCCCCAGCATTTT. The chain has TRBV7-2 and TRBJ1-5; weak D call: TRBD1 (6 bases). From germline, CDR1 is SGHTA and CDR2 FQGNSA. The CDR3 spans 14 residues. V lost 4 bases and J lost 2, with 9 bases in between.

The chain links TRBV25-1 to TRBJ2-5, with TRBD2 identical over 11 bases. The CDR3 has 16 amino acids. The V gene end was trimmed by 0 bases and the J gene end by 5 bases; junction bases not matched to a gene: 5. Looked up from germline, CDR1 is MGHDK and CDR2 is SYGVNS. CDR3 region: CASSEYLAGGFETQYF. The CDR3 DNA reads TGTGCCAGCAGTGAATATTTAGCGGGGGGGTTTGAGACCCAGTACTTC.

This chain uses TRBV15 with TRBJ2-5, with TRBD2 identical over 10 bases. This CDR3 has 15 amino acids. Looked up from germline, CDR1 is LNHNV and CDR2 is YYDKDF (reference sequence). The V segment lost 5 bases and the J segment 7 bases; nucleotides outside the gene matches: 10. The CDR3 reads CATSLRTSGPGTQYF. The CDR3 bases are TGTGCCACCAGCCTCCGGACTAGCGGCCCAGGGACCCAGTACTTC. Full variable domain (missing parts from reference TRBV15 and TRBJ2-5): DAMVIQNPRYQVTQFGKPVTLSCSQTLNHNVMYWYQQKSSQAPKLLFHYYDKDFNNEADTPDNFQSRRPNTSFCFLDIRSPGLGDTAMYLCATSLRTSGPGTQYFGPGTRLLVL.

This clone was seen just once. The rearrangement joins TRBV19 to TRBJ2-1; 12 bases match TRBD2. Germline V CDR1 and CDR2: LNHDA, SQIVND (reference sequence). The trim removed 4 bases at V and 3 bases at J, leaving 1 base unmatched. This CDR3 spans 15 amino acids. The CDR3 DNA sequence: TGTGCCAGTAGTAGGACTAGCGGGGTCTACAATGAGCAGTTCTTC. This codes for CASSRTSGVYNEQFF. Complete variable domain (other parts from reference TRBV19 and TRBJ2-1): DGGITQSPKYLFRKEGQNVTLSCEQNLNHDAMYWYRQDPGQGLRLIYYSQIVNDFQKGDIAEGYSVSREKKESFPLTVTSAQKNPTAFYLCASSRTSGVYNEQFFGPGTRLTVL.